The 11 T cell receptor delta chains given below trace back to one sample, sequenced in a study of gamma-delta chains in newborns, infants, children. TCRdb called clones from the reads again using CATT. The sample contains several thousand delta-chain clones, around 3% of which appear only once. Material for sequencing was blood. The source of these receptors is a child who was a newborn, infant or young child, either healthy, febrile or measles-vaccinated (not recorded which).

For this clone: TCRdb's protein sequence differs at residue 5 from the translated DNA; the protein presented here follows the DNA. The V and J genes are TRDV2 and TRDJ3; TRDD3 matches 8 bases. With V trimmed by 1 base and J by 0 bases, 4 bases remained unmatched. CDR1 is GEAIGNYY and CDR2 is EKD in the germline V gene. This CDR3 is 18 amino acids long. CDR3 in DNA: TGTGCCTGTGACACACCGGGGGATAGCTCCTGGGACACCCGACAGATGTTTTTC. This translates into CACDTPGDSSWDTRQMFF.

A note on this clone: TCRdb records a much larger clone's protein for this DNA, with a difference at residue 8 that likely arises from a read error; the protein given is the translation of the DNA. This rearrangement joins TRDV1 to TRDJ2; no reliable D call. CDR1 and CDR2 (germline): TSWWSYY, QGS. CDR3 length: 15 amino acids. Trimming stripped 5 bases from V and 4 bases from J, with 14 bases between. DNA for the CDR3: TGTGCTCTTGGGCGACATAGGACTCGGACAGCACAACTCTTCTTT. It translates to CALGRHRTRTAQLFF.

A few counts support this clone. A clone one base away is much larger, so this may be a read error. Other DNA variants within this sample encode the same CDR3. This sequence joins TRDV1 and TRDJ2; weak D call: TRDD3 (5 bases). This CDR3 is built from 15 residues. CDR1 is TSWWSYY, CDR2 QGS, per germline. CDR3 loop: CALGEPWIKTAQLFF. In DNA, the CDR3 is TGTGCTCTTGGGGAACCCTGGATAAAGACAGCACAGCTCTTCTTT.

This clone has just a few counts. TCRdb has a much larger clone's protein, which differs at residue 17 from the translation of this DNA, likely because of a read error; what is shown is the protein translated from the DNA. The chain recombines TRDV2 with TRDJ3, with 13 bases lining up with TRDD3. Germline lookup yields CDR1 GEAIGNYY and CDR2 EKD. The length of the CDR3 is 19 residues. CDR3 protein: CACDKILGDTSWDTRQIFF. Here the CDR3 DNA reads TGTGCCTGTGACAAAATACTGGGGGATACGTCCTGGGACACCCGACAGATTTTTTTC.

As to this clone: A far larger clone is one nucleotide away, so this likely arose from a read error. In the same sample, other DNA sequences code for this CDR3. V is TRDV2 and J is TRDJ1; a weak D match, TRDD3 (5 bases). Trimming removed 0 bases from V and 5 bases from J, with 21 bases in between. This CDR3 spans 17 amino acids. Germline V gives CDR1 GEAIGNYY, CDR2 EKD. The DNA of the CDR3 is TGTGCCTGTGACACCGGATTAGGGGGGCGACCGTGGGATAAACTCATCTTT. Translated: CACDTGLGGRPWDKLIF.

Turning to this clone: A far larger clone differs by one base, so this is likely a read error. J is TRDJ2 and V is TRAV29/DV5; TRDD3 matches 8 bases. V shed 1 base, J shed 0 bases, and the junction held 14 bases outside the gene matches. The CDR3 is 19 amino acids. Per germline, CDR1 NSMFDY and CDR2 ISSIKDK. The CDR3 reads CAASTPNTGGRSLTAQLFF. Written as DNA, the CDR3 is TGTGCAGCAAGCACTCCTAATACTGGGGGTCGTTCTTTGACAGCACAACTCTTCTTT. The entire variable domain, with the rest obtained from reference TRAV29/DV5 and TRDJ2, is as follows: DQQVKQNSPSLSVQEGRISILNCDYTNSMFDYFLWYKKYPAEGPTFLISISSIKDKNEDGRFTVFLNKSAKHLSLHIVPSQPGDSAVYFCAASTPNTGGRSLTAQLFFGKGTQLIVEP.

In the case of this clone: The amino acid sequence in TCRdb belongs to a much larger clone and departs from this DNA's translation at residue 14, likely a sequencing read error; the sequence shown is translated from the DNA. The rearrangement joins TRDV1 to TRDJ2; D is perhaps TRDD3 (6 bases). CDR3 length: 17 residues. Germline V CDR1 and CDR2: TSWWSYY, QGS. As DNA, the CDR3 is TGTGCTCTTGGGGTAGGTTTGGGGGTTCCGACGACAGCACGACTCTTCTTT. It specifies CALGVGLGVPTTARLFF.

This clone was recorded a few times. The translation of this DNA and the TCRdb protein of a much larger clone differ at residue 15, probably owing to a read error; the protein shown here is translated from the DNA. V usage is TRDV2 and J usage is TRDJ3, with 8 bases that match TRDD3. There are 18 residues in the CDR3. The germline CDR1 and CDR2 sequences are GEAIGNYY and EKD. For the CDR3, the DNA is TGTGCCTGTGACACGGGATACGCTAGCTCCTGGGACACCCGACGGATGTTTTTC. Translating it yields CACDTGYASSWDTRRMFF.

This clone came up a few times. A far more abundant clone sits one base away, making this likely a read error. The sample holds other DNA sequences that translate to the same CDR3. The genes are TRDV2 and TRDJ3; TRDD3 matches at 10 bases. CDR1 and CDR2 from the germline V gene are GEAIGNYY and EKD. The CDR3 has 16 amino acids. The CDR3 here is CACDTGGYWDTRQMFF. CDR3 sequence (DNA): TGTGCCTGTGACACTGGGGGATACTGGGACACCCGACAGATGTTCTTC.

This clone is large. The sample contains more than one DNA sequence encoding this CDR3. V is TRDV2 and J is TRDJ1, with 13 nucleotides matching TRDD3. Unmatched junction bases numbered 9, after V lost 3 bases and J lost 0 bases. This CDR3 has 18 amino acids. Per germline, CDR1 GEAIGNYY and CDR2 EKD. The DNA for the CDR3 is TGTGCCTGTGACCTACTACTGGGGGATACGCCGTACACCGATAAACTCATCTTT. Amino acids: CACDLLLGDTPYTDKLIF.

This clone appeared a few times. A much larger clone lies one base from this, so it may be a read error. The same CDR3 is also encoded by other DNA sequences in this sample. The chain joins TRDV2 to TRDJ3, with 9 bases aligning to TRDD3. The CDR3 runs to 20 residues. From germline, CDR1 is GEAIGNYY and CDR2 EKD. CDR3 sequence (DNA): TGTGCCTGTGACAGGGCTGGGGGATCGGGGAGCTCCTGGGACACCCGACAGATGTTCTTC. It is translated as CACDRAGGSGSSWDTRQMFF.